The clone carrying this TCR beta chain was observed at least ten times. Antigen: not known. This sample was taken from a study of identical twins. The study, taken as a whole, reports: The study found excess low generation probability among twin-shared out-of-frame alpha sequences.

Each cDNA held unique molecular identifiers, and template switching gave it a universal primer site. In TCRdb, the 5' RACE reads were re-called with MiXCR into one record per CDR3 protein. The sample yields 200,000 to 250,000 distinct CDR3 sequences, 7.5% seen once. CDR3 length: 15 residues. Trimming stripped 1 base from V and 4 bases from J, with 17 bases between. Germline V CDR1 and CDR2: GTSNPN, SVGIG (reference sequence). These data were also filed under a second study, of yellow fever vaccine responses in identical twins. In that study: Vaccine-induced T cell responses in twins were reportedly observed to appear partly convergent, partly personalized.

This clonotype was obtained from a woman younger than 35 in good health. V gene TRBV30 combines with J gene TRBJ2-7, with D possibly being TRBD1 or TRBD2 (6 bases each). The sequencing sample was made of memory (CD45RO+) T cells sorted from blood. CDR3 DNA: TGTGCCTGGAGTGGGAAGTGGGGGGCAGGGTACGAGCAGTACTTC. Protein sequence: CAWSGKWGAGYEQYF.